This TCR beta chain appears in the sequencing data of a study of T cells after yellow fever vaccination. The CDR3 totals 13 residues. Germline CDR1 and CDR2: SGHVT and SQSDAQ. The germline V and J ends were trimmed by 6 bases and 6 bases, with 15 bases remaining between them. TCRdb itself ran the 5' RACE reads through MiXCR, one entry per CDR3 protein. Of 240,000 or so distinct CDR3 sequences detected, less than 9% appear once; the ten largest clones hold approximately 0.85%. The sample here was CD4+ T cells sorted from PBMCs, taken 15 days after the yellow fever booster vaccination. The chain links TRBV7-4 to TRBJ2-7, with D perhaps matching TRBD1 (5 bases). This sequence originates from a young man who received the YFV17D yellow fever vaccine. The CDR3 sequence is CASSKGSPREQYF. CDR3 nucleotides: TGTGCCAGCAGTAAGGGGTCGCCACGCGAGCAGTACTTC.